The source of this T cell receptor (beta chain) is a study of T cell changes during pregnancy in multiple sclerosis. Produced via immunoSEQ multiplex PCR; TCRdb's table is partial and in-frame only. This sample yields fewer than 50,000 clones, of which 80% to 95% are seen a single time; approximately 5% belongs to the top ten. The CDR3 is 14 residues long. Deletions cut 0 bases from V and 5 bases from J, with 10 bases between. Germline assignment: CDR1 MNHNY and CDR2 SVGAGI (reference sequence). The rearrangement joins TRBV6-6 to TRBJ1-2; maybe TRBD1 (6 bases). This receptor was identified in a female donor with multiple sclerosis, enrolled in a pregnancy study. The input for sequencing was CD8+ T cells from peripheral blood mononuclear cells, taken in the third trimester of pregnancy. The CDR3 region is CASSYSDSPYGYTF. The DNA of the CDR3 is TGTGCCAGCAGTTACTCGGACAGCCCTTATGGCTACACCTTC.